The T cell receptor beta chain described here comes from a study of cytomegalovirus exposure and HLA in healthy donors. The PCR had 60 Vbeta and 13 Jbeta primers. Authors' processing steps: A later analysis counted 80 million or so unique TCR beta chains, 9.5 million to 12 million shared. Generated by immunoSEQ multiplex PCR, the TCRdb table keeps only in-frame clones and is missing some. V and J calls plus clone size are reproduced from that table; the DNA served to infer D and trimming. This sample yields approximately 200,000 clones, of which just under 75% are seen a single time; 3.1% belongs to the top ten. Study outcomes and limitations: Highly shared sequence variants in one cluster were likely a sequencing artifact. TCR beta sequences reportedly predicted the HLA-A and HLA-B alleles of most subjects accurately.

With regard to this clone: Its antigen is unidentified.

This TCR was sampled from a woman aged 25 to 39 in good health and CMV-seropositive. Sequenced sample: PBMCs.

The CDR3 here is CAISEGGEVYEQYF. The CDR3 coding sequence is TGTGCCATCAGTGAGGGAGGGGAGGTTTACGAGCAGTACTTC. The chain combines TRBV10-3 with TRBJ2-7, with a possible D match to TRBD2 (6 bases). V was clipped by 2 bases and J by 4 bases, with 12 bases between them. Germline V gene data show CDR1 as ENHRY and CDR2 as SYGVKD. CDR3 length: 14 residues.